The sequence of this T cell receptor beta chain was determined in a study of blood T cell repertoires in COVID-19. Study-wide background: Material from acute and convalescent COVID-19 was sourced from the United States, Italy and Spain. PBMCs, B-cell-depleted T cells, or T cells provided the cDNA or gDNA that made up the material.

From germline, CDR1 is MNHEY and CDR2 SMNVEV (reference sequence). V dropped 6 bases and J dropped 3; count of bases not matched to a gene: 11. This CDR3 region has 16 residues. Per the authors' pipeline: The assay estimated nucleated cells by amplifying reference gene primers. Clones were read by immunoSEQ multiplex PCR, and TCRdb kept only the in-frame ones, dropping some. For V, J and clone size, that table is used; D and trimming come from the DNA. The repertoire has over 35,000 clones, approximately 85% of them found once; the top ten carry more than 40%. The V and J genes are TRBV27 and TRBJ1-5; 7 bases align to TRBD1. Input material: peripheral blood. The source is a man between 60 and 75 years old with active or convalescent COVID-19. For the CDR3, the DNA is TGTGCCAGCAGCACCACAGGGGACAAATCCAATCAGCCCCAGCATTTT. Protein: CASSTTGDKSNQPQHF.